This section outlines one T cell receptor beta chain sequence together with its context. This clone appeared a single time. It lacks a known antigen. The input lacks base qualities; no much larger clone sits a single base away. Library generation was performed with the immunoSEQ multiplex PCR assay. Following the manufacturer's protocol, the hsTCRB Kit was used to amplify rearranged TCR beta chain sequences. An Illumina MiSeq was used to sequence the TCRB libraries. On the study's bioinformatics: Demultiplexing, trimming and gene mapping were performed with the kit vendor's proprietary platform. What TCRdb holds here is the immuneACCESS table cut down to in-frame rearrangements. Part of the clones is not present; checked against another copy, under half of the missing clones reflect an unresolved V gene, and the others are unexplained. Clone size and the V and J calls come from that table; the DNA yielded D and trimming. This sample holds around 30,000 clones; nearly 90% were observed only once. The ten largest clonotypes hold around 21% of the sample.

V is clipped by 4 bases and J by 1 base, and the sequence between their germline boundaries is 10 bases long. For CDR1 and CDR2, the germline V gene lists KGHSH and LQKENI. Including cysteine and phenylalanine, the CDR3 has 14 amino acids. The entry retains the CDR3 DNA only, 42 bases that are in frame from base 1. The record originates from a study of a mutant IDH1 vaccine in newly diagnosed glioma listed by TCRdb under 2021. With regard to the full study: Across visits V03 through V10, patients got a total of eight vaccinations, given in weeks 1, 3, 5, 7, 11, 15, 19 and 23. Vaccination was initiated 4-6 weeks after radiotherapy alone, or concurrently with temozolomide cycles in the chemotherapy-containing groups. Of the 32 patients who were treated, about 62% were male and 37.5% were female, and the mean age was about 40 years. Prior to enrollment, standard therapy consisting of radiotherapy alone, temozolomide alone, or radiochemotherapy with temozolomide had been administered to patients, with the combination being received by most patients. Six visits were used for peripheral blood collection: V03 (baseline), V05, V07, V10, V12 and V13. Longitudinal TCRB deep sequencing was done for 25 treated patients, wherever samples were available for exploratory analyses. Here is what the overall study found, with its caveats: Availability determined which PBMC samples were chosen for TCRB deep sequencing. The authors stated that sample limitations prevented analyses of patient blood samples from being reproduced. Changes in the top peripheral T cell clonotypes picked up by TCRB sequencing did not appear to be linked to pseudoprogression. Immune responses induced by the vaccine were seen in around 93% of patients across multiple MHC alleles.

The sample's time point label, in plain terms: week 11, during vaccination. Every vaccine dose consisted of 300 ug of a 20-mer mutant IDH1 peptide in Montanide, administered subcutaneously together with topical imiquimod. All donors had newly diagnosed IDH1-mutant astrocytomas of WHO grade 3 or 4 that showed loss of nuclear ATRX. The samples were drawn from NOA16, a multicentre, single-arm, open-label phase I trial in Germany that tested a mutant IDH1 peptide vaccine in humans for the first time. Genomic DNA for TCRB sequencing was extracted from EDTA blood using the DNeasy Blood and Tissue Kit. Recombination joined TRBV18 with TRBJ1-1; TRBD1 could be the D gene, as 6 bases match. This specimen was PBMCs, taken from a glioma patient whose treatment included an IDH1 peptide vaccine. The TCR was taken from a man aged 18 to 29 with glioma. CDR3 reads: CASSRDISNTEAFF. The nucleotide sequence is given as TGTGCCAGCTCACGGGACATTTCGAACACTGAAGCTTTCTTT.